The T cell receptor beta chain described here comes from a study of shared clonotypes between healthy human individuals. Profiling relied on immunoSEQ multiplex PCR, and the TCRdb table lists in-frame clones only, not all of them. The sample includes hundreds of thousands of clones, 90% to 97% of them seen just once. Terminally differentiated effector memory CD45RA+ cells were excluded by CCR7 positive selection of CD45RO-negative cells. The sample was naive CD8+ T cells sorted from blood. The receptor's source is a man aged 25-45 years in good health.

The CDR3 coding sequence is TGTGCCAGCAGCTTAGGGGGGGTCGGAAACACCATATATTTT. It codes for CASSLGGVGNTIYF. V is TRBV7-2 and J is TRBJ1-3; D is perhaps TRBD1 (5 bases). V lost 1 base to trimming and J lost 4 bases, with 8 bases between them. Germline CDR1 and CDR2: SGHTA and FQGNSA. The CDR3 runs to 14 residues.